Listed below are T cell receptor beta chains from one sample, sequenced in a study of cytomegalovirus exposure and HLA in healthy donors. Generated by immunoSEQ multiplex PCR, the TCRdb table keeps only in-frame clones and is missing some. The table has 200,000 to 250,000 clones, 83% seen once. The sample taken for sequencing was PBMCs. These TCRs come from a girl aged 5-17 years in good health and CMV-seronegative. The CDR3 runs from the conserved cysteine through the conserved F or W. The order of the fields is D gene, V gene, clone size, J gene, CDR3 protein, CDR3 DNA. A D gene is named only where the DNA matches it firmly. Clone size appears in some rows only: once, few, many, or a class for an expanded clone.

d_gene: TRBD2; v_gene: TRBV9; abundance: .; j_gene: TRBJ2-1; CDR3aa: CASSVFPGLAGESSYNEQFF; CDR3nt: TGTGCCAGCAGCGTTTTTCCGGGACTAGCGGGAGAAAGCTCCTACAATGAGCAGTTCTTC
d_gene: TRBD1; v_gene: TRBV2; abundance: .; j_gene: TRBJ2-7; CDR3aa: CASWSGRGLTEQYF; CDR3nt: TGTGCCAGCTGGAGTGGCAGGGGGCTTACCGAGCAGTACTTC
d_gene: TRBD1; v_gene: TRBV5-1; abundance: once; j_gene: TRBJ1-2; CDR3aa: CASSPGTGGDYGYTF; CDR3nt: TGCGCCAGCAGCCCAGGGACAGGGGGCGACTATGGCTACACCTTC
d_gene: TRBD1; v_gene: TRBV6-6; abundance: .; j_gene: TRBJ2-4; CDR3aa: CASRPPGQKNIQYF; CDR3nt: TGTGCCAGCAGACCCCCGGGACAGAAAAACATTCAGTACTTC
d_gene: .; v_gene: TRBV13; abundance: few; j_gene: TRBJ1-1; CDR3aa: CASSFGGRGGTEAFF; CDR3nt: TGTGCCAGCAGCTTCGGGGGGCGAGGGGGCACTGAAGCTTTCTTT
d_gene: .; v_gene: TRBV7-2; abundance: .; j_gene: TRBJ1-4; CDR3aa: CASSHDRPNEKLFF; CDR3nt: TGTGCCAGCAGTCATGACAGGCCAAATGAAAAACTGTTTTTT
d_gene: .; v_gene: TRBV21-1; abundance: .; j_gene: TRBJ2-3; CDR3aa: CASTLIIGTSGAPPVDTQYF; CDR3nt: TGTGCCAGCACCTTGATTATCGGGACTAGCGGGGCCCCGCCGGTAGATACGCAGTATTTT
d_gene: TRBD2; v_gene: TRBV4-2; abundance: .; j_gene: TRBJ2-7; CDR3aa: CASSPGLAGGHHEQYF; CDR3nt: TGTGCCAGCAGCCCGGGACTAGCGGGAGGGCATCACGAGCAGTACTTC
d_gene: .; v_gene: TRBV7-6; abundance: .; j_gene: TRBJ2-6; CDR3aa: CASSLITGANVLTF; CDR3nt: TGTGCCAGCAGCTTAATCACTGGGGCCAACGTCCTGACTTTC
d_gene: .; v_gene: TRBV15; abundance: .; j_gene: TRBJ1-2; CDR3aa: CATSPQMNSQSFYGYTF; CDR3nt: TGTGCCACCAGCCCTCAAATGAACTCACAGAGTTTCTATGGCTACACCTTC
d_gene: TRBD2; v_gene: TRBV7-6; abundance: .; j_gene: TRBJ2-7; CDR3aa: CASSPRPGQPGGYEQYF; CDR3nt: TGTGCCAGCAGCCCCAGGCCTGGACAACCGGGGGGTTACGAGCAGTACTTC
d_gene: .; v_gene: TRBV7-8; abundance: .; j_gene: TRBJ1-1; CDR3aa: CASSLSPSTGLAPSEAFF; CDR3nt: TGTGCCAGCAGCTTATCCCCTTCCACGGGACTCGCGCCTTCTGAAGCTTTCTTT
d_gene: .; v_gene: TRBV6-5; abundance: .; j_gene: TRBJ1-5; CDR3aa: CASRDDRGDQPQHF; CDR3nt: TGTGCCAGCAGAGATGACCGGGGGGATCAGCCCCAGCATTTT
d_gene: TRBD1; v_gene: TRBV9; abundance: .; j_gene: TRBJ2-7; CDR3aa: CASSVSTGAEQYF; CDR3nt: TGTGCCAGCAGCGTTTCAACAGGGGCCGAGCAGTACTTC
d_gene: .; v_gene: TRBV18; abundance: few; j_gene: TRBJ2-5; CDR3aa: CASSPQAGVVETQYF; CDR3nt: TGTGCCAGCTCACCACAGGCAGGGGTAGTGGAGACCCAGTACTTC
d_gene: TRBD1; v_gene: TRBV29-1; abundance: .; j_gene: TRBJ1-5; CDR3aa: CSVAKGAGQPQHF; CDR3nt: TGCAGCGTTGCAAAGGGGGCGGGACAGCCCCAGCATTTT
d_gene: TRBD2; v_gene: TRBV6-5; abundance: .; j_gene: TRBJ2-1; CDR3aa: CASSTSADYNEQFF; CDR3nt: TGTGCCAGCAGCACTAGCGCAGACTACAATGAGCAGTTCTTC
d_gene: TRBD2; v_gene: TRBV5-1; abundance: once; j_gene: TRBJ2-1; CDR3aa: CASSELAGVPNEQFF; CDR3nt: TGCGCCAGCAGCGAACTAGCGGGAGTCCCCAATGAGCAGTTCTTC
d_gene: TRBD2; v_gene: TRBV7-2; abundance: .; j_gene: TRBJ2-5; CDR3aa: CASSPGLAGAGETQYF; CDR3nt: TGTGCCAGCAGCCCCGGACTAGCGGGGGCAGGGGAGACCCAGTACTTC
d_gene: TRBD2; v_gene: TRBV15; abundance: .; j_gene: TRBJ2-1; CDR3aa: CATSRGGLAYNEQFF; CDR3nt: TGTGCCACCAGCAGGGGGGGACTAGCCTACAATGAGCAGTTCTTC
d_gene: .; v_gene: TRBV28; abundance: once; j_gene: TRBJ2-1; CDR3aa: CASSLTLNEQFF; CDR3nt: TGTGCCAGCAGTCTGACTTTAAATGAGCAGTTCTTC
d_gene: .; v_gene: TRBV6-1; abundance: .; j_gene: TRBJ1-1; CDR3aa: CASSFRQNTEAFF; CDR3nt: TGTGCCAGCAGTTTCCGACAGAACACTGAAGCTTTCTTT
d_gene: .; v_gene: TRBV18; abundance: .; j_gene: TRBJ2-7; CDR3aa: CASSRGPGVGEQYF; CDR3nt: TGTGCCAGCTCACGAGGGCCCGGGGTCGGCGAGCAGTACTTC
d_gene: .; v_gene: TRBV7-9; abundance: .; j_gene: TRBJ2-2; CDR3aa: CASSFSRSGELFF; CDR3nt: TGTGCCAGCAGCTTTAGTCGTTCCGGGGAGCTGTTTTTT
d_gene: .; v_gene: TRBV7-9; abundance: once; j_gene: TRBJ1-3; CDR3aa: CASSSSLLRQQSSGNTIYF; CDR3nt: TGTGCCAGCAGCTCATCCCTCTTGCGGCAGCAATCCTCTGGAAACACCATATATTTT
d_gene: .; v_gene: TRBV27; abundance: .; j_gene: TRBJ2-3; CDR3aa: CASSSKEGETDTQYF; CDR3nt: TGTGCCAGCAGTTCCAAGGAGGGAGAGACAGATACGCAGTATTTT
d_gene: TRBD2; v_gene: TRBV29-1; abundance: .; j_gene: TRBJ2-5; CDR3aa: CSVMRLAKTTQETQYF; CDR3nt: TGCAGCGTCATGAGACTAGCAAAGACAACCCAAGAGACCCAGTACTTC
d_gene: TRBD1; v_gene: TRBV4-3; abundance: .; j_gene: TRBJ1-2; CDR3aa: CASSQDSRTGSLADYGYTF; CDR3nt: TGCGCCAGCAGCCAAGATAGTAGGACAGGGAGCCTCGCAGACTATGGCTACACCTTC
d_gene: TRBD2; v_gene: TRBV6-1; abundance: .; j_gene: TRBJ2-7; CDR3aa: CASSEARLAGGNEQYF; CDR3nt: TGTGCCAGCAGTGAAGCGCGCCTAGCGGGTGGGAACGAGCAGTACTTC
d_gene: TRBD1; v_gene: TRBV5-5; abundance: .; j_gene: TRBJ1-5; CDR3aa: CASSLQGALSQPQHF; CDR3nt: TGTGCCAGCAGCCTACAGGGGGCGCTAAGTCAGCCCCAGCATTTT
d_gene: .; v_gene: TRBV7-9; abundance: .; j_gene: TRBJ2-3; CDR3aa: CASSGGPDTQYF; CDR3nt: TGTGCCAGCAGCGGGGGCCCAGATACGCAGTATTTT
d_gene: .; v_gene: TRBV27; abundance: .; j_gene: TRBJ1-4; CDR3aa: CASSWGRQINEKLFF; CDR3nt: TGTGCCAGCAGCTGGGGGCGACAGATTAATGAAAAACTGTTTTTT
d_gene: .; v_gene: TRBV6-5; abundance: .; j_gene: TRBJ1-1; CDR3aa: CASSYSRAGDTEAFF; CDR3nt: TGTGCCAGCAGTTACTCTAGGGCGGGGGACACTGAAGCTTTCTTT
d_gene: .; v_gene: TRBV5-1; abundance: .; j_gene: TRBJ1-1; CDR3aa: CASSFDSLNTEAFF; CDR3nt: TGCGCCAGCAGCTTCGACAGCCTGAACACTGAAGCTTTCTTT
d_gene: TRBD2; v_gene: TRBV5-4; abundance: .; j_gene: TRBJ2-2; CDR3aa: CASALLADTNTGELFF; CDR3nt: TGTGCCAGCGCCCTACTAGCGGACACGAACACCGGGGAGCTGTTTTTT
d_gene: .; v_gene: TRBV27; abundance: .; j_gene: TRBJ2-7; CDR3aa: CASSSRASAYEQYF; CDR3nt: TGTGCCAGCAGTTCCAGGGCTAGCGCCTACGAGCAGTACTTC
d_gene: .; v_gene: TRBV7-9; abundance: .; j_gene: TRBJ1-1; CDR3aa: CSSSRGGRTVEAFF; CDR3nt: TGTTCCAGTAGCAGAGGGGGTCGGACGGTTGAAGCTTTCTTT
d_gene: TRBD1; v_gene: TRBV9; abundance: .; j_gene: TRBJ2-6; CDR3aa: CASSVPSGQASGANVLTF; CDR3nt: TGTGCCAGCAGCGTACCGTCCGGACAGGCCTCTGGGGCCAACGTCCTGACTTTC
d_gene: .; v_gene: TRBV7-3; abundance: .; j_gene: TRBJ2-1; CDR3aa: CASSESGYSYNEQFF; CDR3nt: TGTGCCAGCAGCGAGAGCGGTTACTCCTACAATGAGCAGTTCTTC
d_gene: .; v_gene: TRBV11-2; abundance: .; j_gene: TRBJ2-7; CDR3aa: CASSKRGPRVSYEQYF; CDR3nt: TGTGCCAGCAGCAAACGGGGTCCGCGAGTCTCCTACGAGCAGTACTTC
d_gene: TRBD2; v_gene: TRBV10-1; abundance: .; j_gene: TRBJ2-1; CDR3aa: CASSPLGGNEQFF; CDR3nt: TGCGCCAGCAGTCCTCTCGGGGGGAATGAGCAGTTCTTC
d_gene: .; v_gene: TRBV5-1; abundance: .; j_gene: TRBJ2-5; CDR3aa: CASWGLGETQYF; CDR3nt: TGCGCCAGCTGGGGGCTGGGTGAGACCCAGTACTTC